The T cell receptor (beta chain) described here comes from a study of T cells in Graves' hyperthyroidism and ophthalmopathy (dated by TCRdb to about 2019). Background for the entire study: Peripheral blood samples were taken at initial diagnosis, before any treatment was given. Prospective prediction of ophthalmopathy was tested in an independent validation cohort of approximately 18 hyperthyroidism patients and 17 patients who later progressed to ophthalmopathy. A discovery cohort of 95 to 100 patients, approximately 44 with Graves' ophthalmopathy and over 55 with stable Graves' hyperthyroidism, was used to find distinguishing TCR V-J signatures. The paper describes TCR Vbeta CDR3 sequencing of 135 peripheral blood samples, made up of roughly 40 ophthalmopathy patients, around 78 hyperthyroidism patients and 17 progressor patients. Once sampling was done, hyperthyroidism patients were given methimazole at a starting dose of 30 mg daily, whereas ophthalmopathy patients were given high-dose intravenous methylprednisolone. The study also compared thyroid tissue and blood T-cell repertoires from 6 or 7 Graves' hyperthyroidism patients. For training and testing, the roughly 100 patients in the discovery cohort were randomly divided in a 7:3 ratio.

There are many counts of this clonotype. Its antigen remains undetermined. No much larger clone is present one base from it, and per-base qualities are unavailable. The germline V gene encodes CDR1 GTSNPN and CDR2 SVGIG (reference sequence). Including the terminal cysteine and phenylalanine, the CDR3 comprises 13 residues. Only the CDR3 part of the read is kept: 39 bases, read in frame from the first base. The TCR beta CDR3 regions were amplified from the RNA transcripts. The TCR CDR3 was subjected to a first round of RT-PCR using the HTBI primer set and the Qiagen OneStep RT-PCR kit. The libraries were constructed in a second round of multiplex PCR and then size-selected and purified. Sequencing of the libraries was done on an Illumina HiSeq2000 using paired-end 100 bp reads. The study's own analysis went as follows. SOAPnuke was used to process the raw data, with reads discarded if the reads contained adapters or uncalled bases, had a mean Phred below 15, or lacked an exact constant-primer or identifier match. COPE v1.2.5 was used to merge the high-quality paired reads, and each unique nucleotide sequence was defined as a clonotype. Clonotypes were aligned to IMGT TRBV, TRBD and TRBJ reference segments using MiTCR v1.1. The analysis was restricted to V-J combinations with a frequency above 0.0001, which together covered 99% to 99.2% of the repertoires. A TCS score was defined as the ratio of F50 (clonal expansion) to E x V (chaos), with BLOSUM62-based TCRdist applied between CDR3 peptides within each V-J. Welch's t-statistics and random forest reduced around 550 V-J features to roughly 13, which were used in a naive Bayes classifier (R e1071). Using fastp trimming at Q25 and MiXCR clonotype assembly, TCRdb reanalyzed the public sequencing data and kept in-frame beta chains. Rows with a matching CDR3 protein are joined into one entry that keeps the most common DNA and genes. These V and J calls are TCRdb output, not the study's own analysis. This sample lists around 270,000 distinct CDR3 sequences; around 20% were detected once. Of the sample, 35% to 40% falls within the top ten clones.

In the ophthalmopathy patients, disease was moderately to severely active, with a Clinical Activity Score of 3 or more, a NOSPECS grade of 4 or more, and a duration of less than 3 months. Exclusion was applied to patients with uncontrolled infections, other autoimmune diseases, pregnancy or lactation. Clinical symptoms, serum thyroxine and TRAb, thyroid ultrasound, and orbital computed tomography formed the basis for the diagnoses. PBMCs were separated from 8 to 10 ml of fresh peripheral blood using Ficoll-Paque density gradient centrifugation. Total RNA was extracted using Trizol reagent, and RNA quality was assessed on an Agilent 2100 Bioanalyzer. Overall study outcomes, separate from this receptor: Most expanded thyroid clonotypes (frequency above 0.001) were also detected in blood, suggesting blood repertoires may reflect thyroid immune responses. Sample size was not statistically predetermined, and investigators were not blinded to group allocation. During validation, the model predicted progression to ophthalmopathy a median of around 7 months ahead of onset, with around 65% sensitivity and 72% to 80% specificity. A model built on a 13 V-J signature distinguished ophthalmopathy from stable hyperthyroidism, reaching 85% to 90% sensitivity and under 84% specificity in cross-validation and 80%/75% in testing.

Recombination linked TRBV30 to TRBJ2-1; 11 middle bases align to TRBD2. This receptor was identified in a man aged 50-60 years with Graves' ophthalmopathy. Sample: blood. The bases are TGTGCTTTCCTAGCGGGAGGAAAGAATGAGCAGTTCTTC. This is translated as CAFLAGGKNEQFF.